A single sample is the source of the 16 T cell receptor beta chains below, sequenced in a study of T cell repertoires and Cas9 in healthy adults. Measured with immunoSEQ multiplex PCR; TCRdb has only the in-frame clones, and not every one. The sample lists over 14,000 clones; nearly 90% were seen once. What was sequenced was Tregs (CD4+, CD25+, CD127-, CD137-, CD154-) from PBMCs; culture status not recorded. Receptors originate from a human donor in good health.

V and J are TRBV6-4 and TRBJ2-5; 7 bases map to TRBD2. Germline lookup yields CDR1 MRHNA and CDR2 SNTAGT. This CDR3 region has 15 residues. J gave up 5 bases and V 6 bases, and 12 bases lay outside the gene matches. CDR3 region: CASSPSGREYETQYF. CDR3 bases: TGTGCCAGCAGCCCTTCGGGGCGGGAGTATGAGACCCAGTACTTC.

The rearrangement links TRBV7-3 to TRBJ2-1; D may be TRBD1 (5 bases). The CDR3 is 15 amino acids. With 2 bases removed from V and 5 bases from J, the gap between germline ends came to 13 bases. Germline V gives CDR1 SGHTA, CDR2 FQGTGA. The CDR3 bases are TGTGCCAGCAGCTTACTAGGACATTCGAACAATGAGCAGTTCTTC. Protein: CASSLLGHSNNEQFF.

This clone was recorded only once. The chain is built from TRBV18 and TRBJ1-1; TRBD1 aligns across 9 bases. V lost 2 bases to trimming and J lost 7 bases; unmatched junction nucleotides: 8. The CDR3 is 15 amino acids. Per the germline V gene, CDR1 is KGHSH and CDR2 is LQKENI. Written as DNA, the CDR3 is TGTGCCAGCTCACCAGAACAGGGGGCCCAGGATGAAGCTTTCTTT. Its translation is CASSPEQGAQDEAFF.

This clone was recorded a few times. The genes are TRBV30 and TRBJ1-4; D perhaps matches TRBD1 (6 bases). Germline CDR1 GTSNPN, CDR2 SVGIG (reference sequence). The CDR3 is made up of 14 amino acids. V was cut by 6 bases and J by 3 bases, with 14 bases left in between. CDR3 DNA sequence: TGTGCCTGCCTACTCAGGGGTTCTAATGAAAAACTGTTTTTT. This sequence encodes CACLLRGSNEKLFF.

V gene TRBV4-1 combines with J gene TRBJ2-3; 9 nucleotides match TRBD2. The V segment lost 1 base and the J segment 1 base; nucleotides outside the gene matches: 6. The CDR3 covers 17 residues. Germline values: CDR1 MGHRA, CDR2 YSYEKL. As DNA, the CDR3 is TGCGCCAGCAGCCAAGTACCTAGCGGGGCCCGCACAGATACGCAGTATTTT. Translating it yields CASSQVPSGARTDTQYF.

The chain employs TRBV7-7 and TRBJ2-2, with D possibly being TRBD2 (5 bases). Trimming shortened V by 5 bases and J by 6 bases, and 10 bases separated the two germline ends. Germline assignment: CDR1 SSHAT and CDR2 FNYEAQ (reference sequence). CDR3 size: 13 residues. The CDR3 protein is CASSVRGPGELFF. CDR3 nucleotides: TGTGCCAGCAGCGTTCGCGGGCCCGGGGAGCTGTTTTTT.

The gene calls are TRBV19 and TRBJ1-2, with TRBD1 matching over 11 bases. Unmatched junction bases numbered 11, after V lost 6 bases and J lost 8 bases. There are 15 residues in the CDR3. Looked up from germline, CDR1 is LNHDA and CDR2 is SQIVND (reference sequence). In DNA, the CDR3 is TGTGCCAGTAGGCAGACAGGGACAGGGGGTTTCGGCTACACCTTC. It is translated as CASRQTGTGGFGYTF.

The chain uses TRBV28 and TRBJ1-1; D might be TRBD1 (5 bases). The germline V gene has CDR1 MDHEN and CDR2 SYDVKM. Deletions cut 4 bases from V and 2 bases from J, with 17 bases between. CDR3 length equals 16 residues. CDR3 in amino acids: CASSWDGTLPNTEAFF. The CDR3 DNA is TGTGCCAGCAGTTGGGACGGAACGTTGCCCAACACTGAAGCTTTCTTT.

The genes are TRBV6-5 and TRBJ1-1, with D uncertain. The CDR3 is made up of 14 amino acids. From germline, CDR1 is MNHEY and CDR2 SVGAGI. The V end lost 5 bases, the J end lost 0 bases, and 10 bases lay between the germline ends. The DNA for the CDR3 is TGTGCCAGCAGTCCCGACACACTGAACACTGAAGCTTTCTTT. Its translation is CASSPDTLNTEAFF.

V is TRBV6-6 and J is TRBJ2-6, with D possibly being TRBD2 (6 bases). The germline gives CDR1 MNHNY, CDR2 SVGAGI (reference sequence). Trimming removed 2 bases at V and 3 bases at J, with 8 bases between. The CDR3 loop spans 15 amino acids. The CDR3 here is CASSYGGSGANVLTF. As DNA, the CDR3 is TGTGCCAGCAGTTACGGAGGGAGTGGGGCCAACGTCCTGACTTTC.

J is TRBJ1-1 and V is TRBV14; D is ambiguous. Looked up from germline, CDR1 is SGHDN and CDR2 is FVKESK. The CDR3 has 13 amino acids. The V gene lost 4 bases and the J gene lost 0 bases, with 6 bases spanning the gap. This chain's CDR3 is CASSLWVNTEAFF. CDR3 in DNA: TGTGCCAGCAGCCTCTGGGTGAACACTGAAGCTTTCTTT.

DNA for the CDR3: TGCGCCAGCAGACCAGGCCCATACAATGAGCAGTTCTTC. It yields the protein CASRPGPYNEQFF. The chain is built from TRBV5-1 and TRBJ2-1; D is undetermined. The V end was cut by 5 bases, the J end by 4 bases, with 10 bases between. The CDR3 contains 13 residues. The germline CDR1 and CDR2 sequences are SGHRS and YFSETQ.

This rearrangement joins TRBV15 to TRBJ1-1, with 10 positions matching TRBD1. The CDR3 has 14 residues. The germline V gene encodes CDR1 LNHNV and CDR2 YYDKDF (reference sequence). V dropped 3 bases and J dropped 5; count of bases not matched to a gene: 3. The CDR3 nucleotides are TGTGCCACCAGCAGGCCGGGACAGGGGACTGAAGCTTTCTTT. Protein sequence: CATSRPGQGTEAFF.

This clone was recorded once. V is TRBV5-4 and J is TRBJ2-3; D gene ambiguous. The germline V and J ends were trimmed by 0 bases and 2 bases, with 1 base remaining between them. This CDR3 region has 12 residues. Germline V gene sequence: CDR1 SGHNT, CDR2 YYREEE (reference sequence). The CDR3 loop is CASSLATDTQYF. The CDR3 DNA follows: TGTGCCAGCAGCTTGGCCACAGATACGCAGTATTTT.

V usage is TRBV9 and J usage is TRBJ2-1; D possibly corresponds to TRBD2 (6 bases). CDR1 is SGDLS, CDR2 YYNGEE, per germline. The ends were cut back, 3 bases at V and 5 bases at J, with 9 bases in the middle. CDR3 size: 13 residues. In DNA form, the CDR3 reads TGTGCCAGCAGCGCACTAGCAGACAATGAGCAGTTCTTC. Its translation: CASSALADNEQFF.

V gene TRBV28 combines with J gene TRBJ2-1, with TRBD2 as a possible D gene (6 bases). The CDR3 extends over 16 amino acids. The germline CDR1 and CDR2 sequences are MDHEN and SYDVKM. Trimming removed 5 bases from V and 3 bases from J, with 17 bases in between. The CDR3, as DNA: TGTGCCAGCAGTCCGTCAAAGGGACTTCACTACAATGAGCAGTTCTTC. Protein product: CASSPSKGLHYNEQFF.